This T cell receptor beta chain was observed in a study of blood T cell repertoires in COVID-19. The overall study: Donors in the United States, Italy and Spain gave samples during acute or convalescent COVID-19. T cells, B-cell-depleted T cells, or PBMCs supplied cDNA or gDNA.

In the authors' workflow: Cell counts per sample came from amplifying reference gene primers. Some clones are missing from TCRdb's copy, which holds only in-frame ones; the method was immunoSEQ multiplex PCR. V, J and clone size reflect that table, while D and trimming were determined from the DNA. The data contain tens of thousands of clones, roughly 84% of them singletons. The material sequenced was peripheral blood. The clonotype originates from a man aged 25-45 years with COVID-19, enrolled during active disease.

The CDR3 nucleotides read TGTGCCAGCAGGGGACAGGGGGCGGGAGACACTGAAGCTTTCTTT. Translated, it gives CASRGQGAGDTEAFF. The chain couples TRBV6-5 to TRBJ1-1, with TRBD1 matching over 12 bases. The J segment lost 3 bases and the V segment lost 6 bases, leaving 5 bases of the junction unmatched. Germline V lookup: CDR1 MNHEY, CDR2 SVGAGI. The CDR3 totals 15 residues.